These T cell receptor beta chains were read from a single sample in a study of blood T cell repertoires in COVID-19. Method: immunoSEQ multiplex PCR; TCRdb's copy keeps in-frame clones and lacks some. The sample shows 60,000 to 90,000 clones, over 75% of them seen only once. Sequencing used peripheral blood. Every receptor here comes from an elderly woman with acute or convalescent COVID-19. CDR3s include the opening cysteine and the closing phenylalanine or tryptophan. The D gene is left open where the match is weak. Where a row states a size, it is once, few, many or the class of an expanded clone; other rows omit it.

size: .
D: TRBD1
J: TRBJ1-2
V: TRBV15
CDR3: CATSDRDRARYGYTF
DNA: TGTGCCACCAGCGACCGGGACAGGGCCAGGTATGGCTACACCTTC

size: once
D: TRBD2
J: TRBJ2-1
V: TRBV6-2/TRBV6-3
CDR3: CASSNGLADNEQFF
DNA: TGTGCCAGCAGTAACGGACTAGCGGACAATGAGCAGTTCTTC

size: .
D: .
J: TRBJ1-5
V: TRBV27
CDR3: CASSRGLDNQPQHF
DNA: TGTGCCAGCAGCCGCGGGTTGGACAATCAGCCCCAGCATTTT

size: .
D: .
J: TRBJ1-1
V: TRBV7-2
CDR3: CASSSIGRGTEAFF
DNA: TGTGCCAGCAGCTCAATAGGAAGGGGCACTGAAGCTTTCTTT

size: few
D: .
J: TRBJ2-5
V: TRBV10-1
CDR3: CAVARQETQYF
DNA: TGCGCCGTAGCGAGACAAGAGACCCAGTACTTC

size: .
D: .
J: TRBJ2-3
V: TRBV15
CDR3: CATSRRQPSTDTQYF
DNA: TGTGCCACCAGCAGAAGACAGCCGAGCACAGATACGCAGTATTTT

size: .
D: TRBD2
J: TRBJ2-5
V: TRBV2
CDR3: CASGSGATVTQYF
DNA: TGTGCCAGCGGCAGCGGGGCTACCGTGACCCAGTACTTC

size: .
D: .
J: TRBJ1-2
V: TRBV2
CDR3: CASSEARGNYGYTF
DNA: TGTGCCAGCAGTGAAGCGCGGGGGAACTATGGCTACACCTTC

size: .
D: TRBD2
J: TRBJ2-7
V: TRBV5-1
CDR3: CASSLASEGRGYEQYF
DNA: TGCGCCAGCAGCTTGGCCTCCGAGGGGAGGGGTTACGAGCAGTACTTC

size: once
D: .
J: TRBJ1-5
V: TRBV4-2
CDR3: CASSQGRGEPSDQPQHF
DNA: TGTGCCAGCAGCCAAGGTAGGGGCGAGCCTAGCGATCAGCCCCAGCATTTT

size: few
D: .
J: TRBJ1-3
V: TRBV5-4
CDR3: CASSLGLAVSSGNTIYF
DNA: TGTGCCAGCAGCTTGGGACTTGCGGTGAGCTCTGGAAACACCATATATTTT

size: .
D: .
J: TRBJ2-3
V: TRBV7-3
CDR3: CASSFDLKSTQYF
DNA: TGTGCCAGCAGCTTCGACTTAAAAAGTACGCAGTATTTT

size: .
D: .
J: TRBJ2-1
V: TRBV7-6
CDR3: CASSRTNGLYNEQFF
DNA: TGTGCCAGCAGCCGGACTAACGGGCTCTACAATGAGCAGTTCTTC

size: .
D: .
J: TRBJ1-6
V: TRBV27
CDR3: CASSLSMGGNSNSPLHF
DNA: TGTGCCAGCAGTTTATCGATGGGGGGTAACTCGAATTCACCCCTCCACTTT

size: .
D: .
J: TRBJ1-5
V: TRBV28
CDR3: CASSWGDSNQPQHF
DNA: TGTGCCAGCAGTTGGGGGGATTCAAATCAGCCCCAGCATTTT

size: once
D: .
J: TRBJ2-1
V: TRBV19
CDR3: CASRSGDLGRDEQFF
DNA: TGTGCCAGTAGGTCAGGGGACCTAGGTCGGGATGAGCAGTTCTTC

size: once
D: TRBD2
J: TRBJ2-5
V: TRBV5-5
CDR3: CASSLALTSGPQETQYF
DNA: TGTGCCAGCAGCTTGGCTTTAACTAGCGGACCCCAAGAGACCCAGTACTTC

size: .
D: .
J: TRBJ2-2
V: TRBV4-3
CDR3: CASSQDLWSRELFF
DNA: TGCGCCAGCAGCCAAGACCTATGGAGCCGGGAGCTGTTTTTT

size: .
D: .
J: TRBJ2-7
V: TRBV28
CDR3: CASSLAGETYEQYF
DNA: TGTGCCAGCAGTTTGGCAGGGGAGACCTACGAGCAGTACTTC

size: few
D: .
J: TRBJ1-4
V: TRBV19
CDR3: CASSITATNEKLFF
DNA: TGTGCCAGTAGTATAACAGCAACTAATGAAAAACTGTTTTTT

size: .
D: TRBD2
J: TRBJ2-1
V: TRBV7-3
CDR3: CASSPRLAGVNEQFF
DNA: TGTGCCAGCAGCCCCCGACTAGCGGGGGTCAATGAGCAGTTCTTC

size: .
D: TRBD1
J: TRBJ2-5
V: TRBV20-1
CDR3: CSARTGVDQYF
DNA: TGCAGTGCTCGGACAGGGGTTGACCAGTACTTC

size: .
D: .
J: TRBJ1-2
V: TRBV27
CDR3: CASSLFGRVTTNYGYTF
DNA: TGTGCCAGCAGTTTATTTGGCAGGGTTACAACTAACTATGGCTACACCTTC

size: .
D: .
J: TRBJ2-7
V: TRBV9
CDR3: CASSDGDTTTYEQYF
DNA: TGTGCCAGCAGCGACGGTGATACGACTACCTACGAGCAGTACTTC

size: .
D: TRBD2
J: TRBJ2-3
V: TRBV6-4
CDR3: CASSDSRGAGGSTDTQYF
DNA: TGTGCCAGCAGTGACTCACGCGGGGCGGGAGGCAGCACAGATACGCAGTATTTT

size: .
D: TRBD1
J: TRBJ1-2
V: TRBV7-9
CDR3: CASSTDDRGRVYGYTF
DNA: TGTGCCAGCAGCACCGACGACAGGGGAAGAGTCTATGGCTACACCTTC